The rows below give T cell receptor beta chains drawn from one sample of a study of Graves' ophthalmopathy and Graves' hyperthyroidism. TCRdb reprocessed the multiplex PCR reads via MiXCR and lists one record per CDR3 protein. The sample has 240,000 or so distinct CDR3 sequences; around 50% are singletons. The material sequenced was peripheral blood. Source of these receptors: an adult man with Graves' ophthalmopathy. The CDR3 runs from the conserved cysteine through the conserved F or W. The D gene is left open where the match is weak. Clone size appears in some rows only: once, few, many, or a class for an expanded clone.

CDR3 DNA: TGTGCCACAGGAGGGGGGGCGTCCTACGAGCAGTACTTC; CDR3 protein: CATGGGASYEQYF; D gene: .; V gene: TRBV5-8; clone size: few; J gene: TRBJ2-7
CDR3 DNA: TGTGCCAGCACCGGGGCTCACTCTGGGGCCAACGTCCTGACTTTC; CDR3 protein: CASTGAHSGANVLTF; D gene: .; V gene: TRBV9; clone size: .; J gene: TRBJ2-6
CDR3 DNA: TGCAGCGTCGCCGGTTATGGACAGGGGACTAATGAAAAACTGTTTTTT; CDR3 protein: CSVAGYGQGTNEKLFF; D gene: TRBD1; V gene: TRBV29-1; clone size: few; J gene: TRBJ1-4
CDR3 DNA: TGTGCCAGCAGTGAGCGAGCGGGAGGTCTAGAGACCCAGTACTTC; CDR3 protein: CASSERAGGLETQYF; D gene: TRBD2; V gene: TRBV25-1; clone size: .; J gene: TRBJ2-5
CDR3 DNA: TGTGCCAGCAGAACAGGGAGTCTGGAGGGCTACACCTTC; CDR3 protein: CASRTGSLEGYTF; D gene: .; V gene: TRBV25-1; clone size: many; J gene: TRBJ1-2
CDR3 DNA: TGCAGCGTTGAAAAGGCTAGCCTCCAAGAGACCCAGTACTTC; CDR3 protein: CSVEKASLQETQYF; D gene: .; V gene: TRBV29-1; clone size: many; J gene: TRBJ2-5
CDR3 DNA: TGCGCCAGCAGCCAAGATCCCGTTAGCGTAGCGGGCGGGGAGACCCAGTACTTC; CDR3 protein: CASSQDPVSVAGGETQYF; D gene: TRBD2; V gene: TRBV4-1; clone size: many; J gene: TRBJ2-5
CDR3 DNA: TGTGCCAGCAGCTTGGCGAGGGGTACTACATACTACACTGAAGCTTTCTTT; CDR3 protein: CASSLARGTTYYTEAFF; D gene: .; V gene: TRBV5-5; clone size: few; J gene: TRBJ1-1
CDR3 DNA: TGTGCCAGCAGCCAGGATACAGGGTACACTGAAGCTTTCTTT; CDR3 protein: CASSQDTGYTEAFF; D gene: .; V gene: TRBV9; clone size: many; J gene: TRBJ1-1
CDR3 DNA: TGTGCCAGCAGCTTAGGTACCGCCTCCTACGGGCAGTACTTC; CDR3 protein: CASSLGTASYGQYF; D gene: .; V gene: TRBV7-9; clone size: .; J gene: TRBJ2-7
CDR3 DNA: TGCAGCGTGAAAGGACTAGCGGGAGTCAACGAGCAGTACTTC; CDR3 protein: CSVKGLAGVNEQYF; D gene: TRBD2; V gene: TRBV29-1; clone size: .; J gene: TRBJ2-7
CDR3 DNA: TGTGCCAGCAGTGAAGCGGGGGACACAACTTACGAGCAGTACTTC; CDR3 protein: CASSEAGDTTYEQYF; D gene: TRBD2; V gene: TRBV9; clone size: .; J gene: TRBJ2-7
CDR3 DNA: TGCGCCAGCAGCCTGACGACAGGGGCGAGCGAGTATGGCTACACCTTC; CDR3 protein: CASSLTTGASEYGYTF; D gene: TRBD1; V gene: TRBV5-1; clone size: few; J gene: TRBJ1-2
CDR3 DNA: TGTGCCACCAGCGAGCACAGGGACTATGGCTACACCTTC; CDR3 protein: CATSEHRDYGYTF; D gene: .; V gene: TRBV15; clone size: .; J gene: TRBJ1-2
CDR3 DNA: TGTGCCACCAGTGACCAGGGAAAATACGAGCAGTACTTC; CDR3 protein: CATSDQGKYEQYF; D gene: .; V gene: TRBV24-1; clone size: .; J gene: TRBJ2-7
CDR3 DNA: TGTGCCAGCACCGGGGGACCGTTTTACGAGCAGTACTTC; CDR3 protein: CASTGGPFYEQYF; D gene: .; V gene: TRBV28; clone size: .; J gene: TRBJ2-7
CDR3 DNA: TGTGCCAGCAGTCCTCTACAGGGGGCAGACGGCTACACCTTC; CDR3 protein: CASSPLQGADGYTF; D gene: TRBD1; V gene: TRBV12-3/TRBV12-4; clone size: once; J gene: TRBJ1-2
CDR3 DNA: TGTGCCAGCAGCTTACAGACTAGCGGGATTCGCGAGCAGTACTTC; CDR3 protein: CASSLQTSGIREQYF; D gene: TRBD2; V gene: TRBV7-9; clone size: few; J gene: TRBJ2-7
CDR3 DNA: TGTGCCAGCAGCTTAGGACGGTCCGACAAGGCCTTT; CDR3 protein: CASSLGRSDKAF; D gene: .; V gene: TRBV13; clone size: few; J gene: TRBJ1-1
CDR3 DNA: TGTGCCGGCAGCGTAGCGGTTGAAGCTTTCTTT; CDR3 protein: CAGSVAVEAFF; D gene: .; V gene: TRBV9; clone size: few; J gene: TRBJ1-1
CDR3 DNA: TGTGCCAGCTCACCAGGCGAGGGAGCCTACGAGCAGTACTTC; CDR3 protein: CASSPGEGAYEQYF; D gene: .; V gene: TRBV18; clone size: few; J gene: TRBJ2-7
CDR3 DNA: TGCAGTGCGGCTGAGGGGGCGTTTGAAGCTTTCTTT; CDR3 protein: CSAAEGAFEAFF; D gene: TRBD1; V gene: TRBV20-1; clone size: .; J gene: TRBJ1-1
CDR3 DNA: TGTGCCAGCAGTACACAAGGGCCCCAGCATTTT; CDR3 protein: CASSTQGPQHF; D gene: .; V gene: TRBV6-1; clone size: .; J gene: TRBJ1-5
CDR3 DNA: TGCGCCAGCAGCCCAACCGGGACAGGGGGAACTCCTGGGGCCAACGTCCTGACTTTC; CDR3 protein: CASSPTGTGGTPGANVLTF; D gene: TRBD1; V gene: TRBV5-1; clone size: few; J gene: TRBJ2-6
CDR3 DNA: TGTGCCACCAGCAGAGATTTAATCGTAACTAGCGGGAGTCCTCCCTACGAGCAGTACTTC; CDR3 protein: CATSRDLIVTSGSPPYEQYF; D gene: TRBD2; V gene: TRBV15; clone size: few; J gene: TRBJ2-7
CDR3 DNA: TGTGCCAGCACGACAGGGTCCTACGAGCAGTACTTC; CDR3 protein: CASTTGSYEQYF; D gene: TRBD1; V gene: TRBV6-5; clone size: .; J gene: TRBJ2-7
CDR3 DNA: TGTGCCAGCAGTCCCTACTCATTAGCGGATCAGCCCCAGCATTTT; CDR3 protein: CASSPYSLADQPQHF; D gene: .; V gene: TRBV28; clone size: .; J gene: TRBJ1-5
CDR3 DNA: TGTGCCAGCAGGTACCAAGAGACCCAGTACTTC; CDR3 protein: CASRYQETQYF; D gene: .; V gene: TRBV25-1; clone size: many; J gene: TRBJ2-5
CDR3 DNA: TGCAGTGCTAGAGATACAGCGGGACGCTACGAGCAGTACTTC; CDR3 protein: CSARDTAGRYEQYF; D gene: TRBD2; V gene: TRBV20-1; clone size: few; J gene: TRBJ2-7
CDR3 DNA: TGTGCCAGCAAGGAGGGGGCGCATGAGCAGTACTTC; CDR3 protein: CASKEGAHEQYF; D gene: .; V gene: TRBV2; clone size: .; J gene: TRBJ2-7
CDR3 DNA: TGTGCCAGCAGTGATGGGACAGGTCGATCTGAGTCCGGGGAGCTGTTTTTT; CDR3 protein: CASSDGTGRSESGELFF; D gene: TRBD1; V gene: TRBV2; clone size: .; J gene: TRBJ2-2
CDR3 DNA: TGTGCCAGCAGCTTAACATGGGAAGAGACCCAGTACTTC; CDR3 protein: CASSLTWEETQYF; D gene: .; V gene: TRBV7-2; clone size: .; J gene: TRBJ2-5
CDR3 DNA: TGTGCCAGCAGCTCAAAGCGGTGGGGAGAAACGGAGACCCAGTACTTC; CDR3 protein: CASSSKRWGETETQYF; D gene: .; V gene: TRBV7-2; clone size: .; J gene: TRBJ2-5
CDR3 DNA: TGCGCCAGCAGCTTGGTGATGATGAACACTGAAGCTTTCTTT; CDR3 protein: CASSLVMMNTEAFF; D gene: .; V gene: TRBV5-1; clone size: few; J gene: TRBJ1-1
CDR3 DNA: TGTGCCAGCAGCTTAGCAGGGTATAATTCACCCCTCCACTTT; CDR3 protein: CASSLAGYNSPLHF; D gene: .; V gene: TRBV7-2; clone size: few; J gene: TRBJ1-6
CDR3 DNA: TGTGCCAACAGCGTCCTAGCGGGAGGGGGCTACGAGCAGTACTTC; CDR3 protein: CANSVLAGGGYEQYF; D gene: TRBD2; V gene: TRBV7-3; clone size: once; J gene: TRBJ2-7
CDR3 DNA: TGTGCCAGCAGTGAAGCCAGACGGAGCTCTGGGGCCAACGTCCTGACTTTC; CDR3 protein: CASSEARRSSGANVLTF; D gene: .; V gene: TRBV2; clone size: .; J gene: TRBJ2-6
CDR3 DNA: TGTGCCAGTAGTATTGTAAAGGGGTATGACAATCAGCCCCAGCATTTT; CDR3 protein: CASSIVKGYDNQPQHF; D gene: .; V gene: TRBV19; clone size: few; J gene: TRBJ1-5
CDR3 DNA: TGTGCCAGCAGCCCTGGACAGGGGAGACTCCGTTCACCCCTCCACTTT; CDR3 protein: CASSPGQGRLRSPLHF; D gene: TRBD1; V gene: TRBV5-6; clone size: .; J gene: TRBJ1-6
CDR3 DNA: TGCGCCAGCATGGGGGACAGGGGCTACGAGCAGTACTTC; CDR3 protein: CASMGDRGYEQYF; D gene: TRBD1; V gene: TRBV5-1; clone size: many; J gene: TRBJ2-7
CDR3 DNA: TGCGCCAGCAGCTTGGCCGTCGCGGCGAACCAAGAGACCCAGTACTTC; CDR3 protein: CASSLAVAANQETQYF; D gene: .; V gene: TRBV5-1; clone size: .; J gene: TRBJ2-5
CDR3 DNA: TGCAGTGCTAGAGGGGCCCAGCATTTT; CDR3 protein: CSARGAQHF; D gene: .; V gene: TRBV20-1; clone size: .; J gene: TRBJ1-5
CDR3 DNA: TGTGCCAGCAGCTTACAGGGGGGGTTTGACGAGCAGTACTTC; CDR3 protein: CASSLQGGFDEQYF; D gene: .; V gene: TRBV7-3; clone size: .; J gene: TRBJ2-7
CDR3 DNA: TGTGCCAGCAGCTCCCTGGACGGGTTCTATAGCAATCAGCCCCAGCATTTT; CDR3 protein: CASSSLDGFYSNQPQHF; D gene: .; V gene: TRBV7-9; clone size: few; J gene: TRBJ1-5
CDR3 DNA: TGTGCCAGCAGGGACAGGGGTGGCGATCAGCCCCAGCATTTT; CDR3 protein: CASRDRGGDQPQHF; D gene: TRBD1; V gene: TRBV2; clone size: few; J gene: TRBJ1-5